The present entry profiles one T cell receptor (beta chain) with its context. As yet, its antigen is unknown. The sample is drawn from a study of T-cell memory formation after mild COVID-19. Study-level findings and limits: Day 15 to 85 contractors were CD4/CD8 balanced; later expanders leaned CD4+. Nothing showed for sure that second-wave clones peaking on day 37 were SARS-CoV-2 specific. Some SARS-CoV-2-responding clones were already detected in memory before infection.

Using its own MiXCR run on the 5' RACE reads, TCRdb lists one record per CDR3 protein. The sample lists roughly 130,000 distinct CDR3 sequences; about 15% were seen once. After removal of 5 bases from V and 4 bases from J, the junction contained 13 bases not matched to a gene. The length of the CDR3 is 16 residues. CDR1 is MNHEY, CDR2 SVGAGI, per germline. J is TRBJ1-2 and V is TRBV6-5, with 7 bases matching TRBD1. The receptor's source is a man aged 18 to 30 who had mild COVID-19 (a few samples of this study predate the infection). Cell type and time point are not known. Sequenced: PBMCs or a T cell subset sorted from them (not recorded which). The CDR3 sequence: CASSEGARSLSYGYTF. The CDR3 coding sequence is TGTGCCAGCAGTGAGGGGGCAAGAAGTTTAAGCTATGGCTACACCTTC.